The 29 T cell receptor beta chains below were found in one sample sequenced in a study of cytomegalovirus exposure and HLA in healthy donors. PCR amplification relied on 60 Vbeta primers (plus 13 Jbeta primers). This table comes from immunoSEQ multiplex PCR, and its TCRdb copy is limited to in-frame clones, with some not included. The table records roughly 120,000 clones, 75% to 90% of them present only once. What was sequenced was PBMCs. These receptor sequences come from a middle-aged man in good health and CMV-seronegative.

This clone was detected once. V gene TRBV6-5 combines with J gene TRBJ2-5; D possibly corresponds to TRBD2 (5 bases). From germline, CDR1 is MNHEY and CDR2 SVGAGI. The CDR3 sequence is 11 residues long. The V and J ends lost 6 bases and 3 bases respectively, with 5 bases between them. Written as DNA, the CDR3 is TGTGCCAGCAGGAGGGAAGAGACCCAGTACTTC. Protein product: CASRREETQYF.

The J gene is TRBJ1-1, the V gene TRBV4-2, with a tentative D call TRBD1 (5 bases). The CDR3 length is 14 residues. V shed 5 bases and J shed 5 bases, with 15 bases lying between them. CDR1 LGHNA and CDR2 YNFKEQ come from the germline V gene. CDR3 protein: CASSSSTDLTEAFF. The DNA for the CDR3 is TGTGCCAGCAGCTCGTCGACAGATCTGACTGAAGCTTTCTTT.

V is TRBV5-1 and J is TRBJ1-1; D not resolved. This CDR3 has 15 residues. Trimming removed 2 bases at V and 0 bases at J, with 11 bases between. Per the germline V gene, CDR1 is SGHRS and CDR2 is YFSETQ. The CDR3, as DNA: TGCGCCAGCAGCTTAGAGGCGGGAATGAACACTGAAGCTTTCTTT. Its protein product is CASSLEAGMNTEAFF.

The chain has TRBV28 and TRBJ1-5; D gene uncertain. CDR1 and CDR2 (germline): MDHEN, SYDVKM. The CDR3 runs to 13 residues. The V gene lost 1 base and the J gene lost 7 bases, with 8 bases spanning the gap. CDR3 residues: CASSLLVGQPQHF. CDR3 coding DNA: TGTGCCAGCAGTTTATTGGTGGGCCAGCCCCAGCATTTT.

This chain uses TRBV7-9 with TRBJ2-6; a weak D match, TRBD1 (8 bases). V lost 5 bases to trimming and J lost 13 bases, with 21 bases between them. The CDR3 has 15 residues. Germline CDR1 and CDR2: SEHNR and FQNEAQ (reference sequence). DNA for the CDR3: TGTGCCAGCAGCCAAGGACAGGGAGGGGCTGGGGTCCTGACTTTC. It encodes CASSQGQGGAGVLTF. Variable domain in full (rest from reference TRBV7-9 and TRBJ2-6): DTGVSQNPRHKITKRGQNVTFRCDPISEHNRLYWYRQTLGQGPEFLTYFQNEAQLEKSRLLSDRFSAERPKGSFSTLEIQRTEQGDSAMYLCASSQGQGGAGVLTFGAGSRLTVL.

The CDR3 nucleotides read TGTGCCAGCAGCTTAGAGGGAGGTCGGGAAAAACTGTTTTTT. It codes for CASSLEGGREKLFF. The chain links TRBV7-9 to TRBJ1-4; the D is unclear. The CDR3 length is 14 residues. The germline CDR1 and CDR2 sequences are SEHNR and FQNEAQ (reference sequence). Trimming stripped 1 base from V and 8 bases from J, with 11 bases between. Full variable domain (remainder filled in from reference TRBV7-9 and TRBJ1-4): DTGVSQNPRHKITKRGQNVTFRCDPISEHNRLYWYRQTLGQGPEFLTYFQNEAQLEKSRLLSDRFSAERPKGSFSTLEIQRTEQGDSAMYLCASSLEGGREKLFFGSGTQLSVL.

DNA of the CDR3: TGCGCCAGCAGCTTACTGGGACACTCCTACGAGCAGTACTTC. Residues: CASSLLGHSYEQYF. V is TRBV5-1 and J is TRBJ2-7, with D tentatively TRBD1 (6 bases). V lost 2 bases and J lost 0, with 9 bases in between. Germline V gene sequence: CDR1 SGHRS, CDR2 YFSETQ. The CDR3 length is 14 residues. Variable domain in full (rest from reference TRBV5-1 and TRBJ2-7): KAGVTQTPRYLIKTRGQQVTLSCSPISGHRSVSWYQQTPGQGLQFLFEYFSETQRNKGNFPGRFSGRQFSNSRSEMNVSTLELGDSALYLCASSLLGHSYEQYFGPGTRLTVT.

The chain employs TRBV2 and TRBJ2-2; 11 positions match TRBD1. Trimming cost V 6 bases and J 3 bases; bases outside gene matches: 3. The germline V gene has CDR1 SNHLY and CDR2 FYNNEI. The CDR3 runs 15 residues. CDR3 region: CASRKGQGDTGELFF. The CDR3, as DNA: TGTGCCAGCAGGAAGGGACAGGGGGACACCGGGGAGCTGTTTTTT.

The chain combines TRBV11-2 with TRBJ2-7, with D hard to call. V shed 1 base and J shed 1 base, with 14 bases lying between them. The germline gives CDR1 SGHAT, CDR2 FQNNGV. The CDR3 spans 16 residues. The CDR3: CASSLGVGQRSYEQYF. In nucleotides, the CDR3 is TGTGCCAGCAGCTTAGGGGTCGGTCAGAGGTCCTACGAGCAGTACTTC.

The rearrangement uses TRBV6-1 and TRBJ1-5; possibly TRBD1 for D (5 bases). The V gene lost 2 bases and the J gene lost 4 bases, with 15 bases spanning the gap. The CDR3 has 16 residues. The germline gives CDR1 MNHNS, CDR2 SASEGT. The CDR3 reads CASSERGGARNQPQHF. The CDR3 nucleotides are TGTGCCAGCAGTGAACGGGGAGGGGCGAGAAATCAGCCCCAGCATTTT.

This chain joins TRBV18 and TRBJ1-4; weak D call: TRBD1 (6 bases). Trimming took 3 bases from V and 3 from J, leaving 11 bases between them. The germline gives CDR1 KGHSH, CDR2 LQKENI. CDR3 length: 15 residues. The CDR3 region is CASSPQGFPNEKLFF. The CDR3 bases are TGTGCCAGCTCACCGCAGGGGTTTCCTAATGAAAAACTGTTTTTT.

The chain joins TRBV2 to TRBJ2-2, with D perhaps TRBD2 (5 bases). The CDR3 covers 14 residues. The V gene lost 7 bases and the J gene lost 1 base, with 10 bases spanning the gap. Germline-derived CDR1 and CDR2 are SNHLY and FYNNEI. The CDR3 region has the DNA TGTGCCAGCATGGACTCCATGAACACCGGGGAGCTGTTTTTT. This sequence encodes CASMDSMNTGELFF. The full variable domain, its missing parts supplied by reference TRBV2 and TRBJ2-2, is EPEVTQTPSHQVTQMGQEVILRCVPISNHLYFYWYRQILGQKVEFLVSFYNNEISEKSEIFDDQFSVERPDGSNFTLKIRSTKLEDSAMYFCASMDSMNTGELFFGEGSRLTVL.

The gene calls are TRBV15 and TRBJ1-6, with no clear D. Germline lookup yields CDR1 LNHNV and CDR2 YYDKDF (reference sequence). Trimming took 3 bases from V and 8 from J, leaving 11 bases between them. The CDR3 sequence is 14 residues long. CDR3 sequence reads: CATSSRTGDSPLHF. CDR3 DNA: TGTGCCACCAGCAGTCGGACTGGGGATTCACCCCTCCACTTT.

The genes are TRBV5-1 and TRBJ1-2, with D tentatively TRBD1 (5 bases). This CDR3 spans 16 amino acids. V was shortened by 4 bases and J by 3 bases, with 19 bases between the two germline ends. Germline lookup yields CDR1 SGHRS and CDR2 YFSETQ. The CDR3 protein is CASSGGGAGVDYGYTF. The CDR3 DNA reads TGCGCCAGCAGCGGTGGAGGGGCCGGGGTGGACTATGGCTACACCTTC.

The chain is built from TRBV28 and TRBJ1-2; TRBD1 might be the D (5 bases). This CDR3 has 13 amino acids. CDR1 is MDHEN, CDR2 SYDVKM, per germline. Deletions cut 6 bases from V and 2 bases from J, with 10 bases between. The CDR3 region is CASRYRLNYGYTF. Here the CDR3 DNA reads TGTGCCAGCAGATACAGGCTAAACTATGGCTACACCTTC.

The chain joins TRBV6-5 to TRBJ2-7; 9 positions match TRBD1. This CDR3 is 13 amino acids long. V was clipped by 7 bases and J by 4 bases; unmatched bases: 5. Per the germline V gene, CDR1 is MNHEY and CDR2 is SVGAGI. The CDR3 nucleotides are TGTGCCAGCACCCGGGGGACAGGGTACGAGCAGTACTTC. It specifies CASTRGTGYEQYF.

J is TRBJ2-3 and V is TRBV6-4; 7 bases are a match to TRBD2. CDR3 length: 14 residues. In germline, CDR1 is MRHNA, CDR2 SNTAGT. After removal of 3 bases from V and 10 bases from J, the junction contained 10 bases not matched to a gene. CDR3 DNA: TGTGCCAGCAGTGATCCGGCAGCGGGGAACGCGCAGTATTTT. Translated: CASSDPAAGNAQYF.

This clone has more than one count but fewer than ten. The V call is TRBV5-4, the J call TRBJ1-6; no clear D. Germline CDR1 and CDR2: SGHNT and YYREEE (reference sequence). The V gene lost 3 bases and the J gene lost 7 bases, with 14 bases spanning the gap. CDR3 length equals 15 residues. The CDR3 sequence is CASSYGIQWNSPLHF. CDR3 in DNA: TGTGCCAGCAGCTACGGGATACAGTGGAATTCACCCCTCCACTTT.

The CDR3 DNA sequence: TGTGCCAGTAGTTCTCGACGGCAGGAAAACGGAAAACTGTTTTTT. Protein sequence: CASSSRRQENGKLFF. The chain combines TRBV19 with TRBJ1-4; D is ambiguous. Trimming shortened V by 5 bases and J by 10 bases, and 20 bases separated the two germline ends. CDR1 and CDR2 from the germline V gene are LNHDA and SQIVND (reference sequence). The CDR3 totals 15 residues.

The gene calls are TRBV18 and TRBJ1-1, with a tentative D call TRBD1 (5 bases). The CDR3 has 14 residues. V was trimmed by 4 bases and J by 0 bases, leaving 9 bases between them. Per germline, CDR1 KGHSH and CDR2 LQKENI. The CDR3 region is CASSLQEMNTEAFF. Written as DNA, the CDR3 is TGTGCCAGCTCACTACAGGAAATGAACACTGAAGCTTTCTTT.

V usage is TRBV15 and J usage is TRBJ1-5; 8 nucleotides match TRBD1. The V segment lost 3 bases and the J segment 5 bases; nucleotides outside the gene matches: 9. The CDR3 totals 16 residues. Germline assignment: CDR1 LNHNV and CDR2 YYDKDF (reference sequence). In DNA form, the CDR3 reads TGTGCCACCAGCAGCGACGTGACAGGGGTGGATCAGCCCCAGCATTTT. Amino acid sequence: CATSSDVTGVDQPQHF.

The chain couples TRBV28 to TRBJ1-5; D possibly corresponds to TRBD1 (5 bases). The CDR3 spans 14 residues. The germline V and J ends were trimmed by 8 bases and 0 bases, with 11 bases remaining between them. Germline loops: CDR1 MDHEN, CDR2 SYDVKM. The CDR3 loop reads CASGGGGSNQPQHF. The CDR3, as DNA: TGTGCCAGCGGGGGGGGAGGTAGCAATCAGCCCCAGCATTTT.

The gene calls are TRBV28 and TRBJ2-2; no firm D call. The V gene lost 5 bases and the J gene lost 1 base, with 5 bases spanning the gap. Germline values: CDR1 MDHEN, CDR2 SYDVKM. CDR3 length: 13 amino acids. CDR3 region: CASSPRNTGELFF. CDR3 bases: TGTGCCAGCAGTCCCAGGAACACCGGGGAGCTGTTTTTT.

The J gene is TRBJ2-3, the V gene TRBV11-1; possibly TRBD2 for D (5 bases). This CDR3 comprises 14 residues. The germline V gene encodes CDR1 SGHAT and CDR2 FQDESV (reference sequence). V dropped 5 bases and J dropped 2 bases, with 11 bases sitting between them. DNA for the CDR3: TGTGCCAGCAGCCTGGGCGGGTCCACAGATACGCAGTATTTT. Translation: CASSLGGSTDTQYF.

This chain uses TRBV28 with TRBJ1-2, with 8 bases fitting TRBD1. Germline CDR1 and CDR2: MDHEN and SYDVKM. This CDR3 has 14 amino acids. V lost 6 bases and J lost 6; bases outside the gene matches: 9. The CDR3 reads CASRLMDREHGYTF. CDR3 DNA: TGTGCCAGCAGACTCATGGACAGGGAGCATGGCTACACCTTC.

This clone was seen a few times. This chain joins TRBV6-6 and TRBJ1-2, with D perhaps TRBD1 (6 bases). The CDR3 contains 11 residues. The ends were cut back, 11 bases at V and 3 bases at J, with 10 bases in the middle. Germline V gene lookup returns CDR1 MNHNY and CDR2 SVGAGI (reference sequence). CDR3 in amino acids: CAAQGYYGYTF. DNA for the CDR3: TGTGCCGCCCAGGGGTACTATGGCTACACCTTC.

The CDR3 coding sequence is TGTGCCACCGGTTCGCTCCAACCCCAGCATTTT. This encodes CATGSLQPQHF. The V and J genes are TRBV19 and TRBJ1-5, with D unresolved. Germline CDR1 LNHDA, CDR2 SQIVND (reference sequence). This CDR3 has 11 residues. V was shortened by 10 bases and J by 10 bases, with 14 bases between the two germline ends.

CDR3: CAISERTGIDEQYF. The DNA of the CDR3 is TGTGCCATCAGTGAGAGGACAGGGATTGACGAGCAGTACTTC. The genes are TRBV10-3 and TRBJ2-7, with TRBD1 matching 8 bases. From germline, CDR1 is ENHRY and CDR2 SYGVKD. The CDR3 has 14 amino acids. With V trimmed by 2 bases and J by 5 bases, 5 bases remained unmatched.

The V gene is TRBV10-1, the J gene TRBJ1-4; TRBD1 matches at 7 bases. With 3 bases clipped from V and 5 bases from J, the junction kept 6 bases outside the gene matches. Germline V gene sequence: CDR1 WNHNN, CDR2 SYGVQD (reference sequence). This CDR3 is built from 15 residues. The CDR3 region is CASSEGGQHNEKLFF. In DNA form, the CDR3 reads TGCGCCAGCAGTGAAGGGGGACAGCACAATGAAAAACTGTTTTTT.